This T cell receptor (beta chain) was profiled in a study of cytomegalovirus exposure and HLA in healthy donors. Broader study findings: A later analysis found TCR association rates differed by HLA locus, highest for DRB1 and lowest for HLA-C.

Turning to this clone: Its antigen remains unidentified.

Trimming took off 3 bases at V and 6 bases at J, with 8 bases between the two ends. The CDR3 is 13 residues long. Germline-derived CDR1 and CDR2 are LNHDA and SQIVND (reference sequence). The PCR made use of 60 Vbeta and 13 Jbeta primers. Using immunoSEQ multiplex PCR, the repertoire was profiled, and TCRdb retains in-frame clones only, with some absent. The sample carries about 55,000 clones, roughly 71% recorded once. Input material: PBMCs. The source is a man aged 40-49 years in good health and CMV-seropositive. The V and J genes are TRBV19 and TRBJ1-4; a weak D match, TRBD1 (5 bases). The CDR3: CASSIGGDEKLFF. The CDR3 DNA reads as TGTGCCAGTAGTATTGGAGGGGATGAAAAACTGTTTTTT. The complete variable domain, with remaining parts taken from reference TRBV19 and TRBJ1-4, reads DGGITQSPKYLFRKEGQNVTLSCEQNLNHDAMYWYRQDPGQGLRLIYYSQIVNDFQKGDIAEGYSVSREKKESFPLTVTSAQKNPTAFYLCASSIGGDEKLFFGSGTQLSVL.